This T cell receptor (beta chain) was found in a study of T cells in localized non-small cell lung cancer. Study results and caveats: Tumor samples were not multi-region, leaving intratumor heterogeneity unexcluded. A median of 57 of the top 100 tumor clones appeared in adjacent lung, which was paired and uninvolved. With higher T cell density in blood came longer overall survival.

Comments on this clone: What it recognizes is unknown.

Clones were sequenced by immunoSEQ multiplex PCR, and TCRdb holds only the in-frame ones, with some missing. This sample has roughly 70,000 clones, with about nine tenths found just once. The CDR3 has 14 residues. Looked up from germline, CDR1 is SGHAT and CDR2 is FQNNGV. The V and J ends lost 2 bases and 4 bases respectively, with 9 bases between them. The chain uses TRBV11-2 and TRBJ1-3; D is undetermined. The input for sequencing was peripheral blood, taken before any cancer treatment. The receptor's source is a male donor aged 60 or over with stage III squamous cell lung carcinoma. CDR3 bases: TGTGCCAGCAGCTTATCGGAAGCCGGAAACACCATATATTTT. Translating gives CASSLSEAGNTIYF.